The rows below give T cell receptor beta chains drawn from one sample of a study of blood T cells in healthy people across ages. TCRdb re-derived calls from the 5' RACE reads in MiXCR, one entry per CDR3 protein. Of about 1.6 million distinct CDR3 sequences listed, roughly 32% are singletons. Sample: blood. Receptor source: a woman in her thirties in good health. Both conserved end residues are part of each CDR3. A D gene is named only where the DNA matches it firmly. The size of a clone is reported for some rows only, either as once, few or many, or as a class for expanded clones.

abundance	j_gene	v_gene	d_gene	CDR3nt	CDR3aa
few	TRBJ2-5	TRBV4-2	TRBD2	TGTGCCAGCAGCCCACTAGCGGGGTCCGGGGAGACCCAGTACTTC	CASSPLAGSGETQYF
many	TRBJ1-1	TRBV6-1	-	TGTGCCAGCAGAAAGAACACTGAAGCTTTCTTT	CASRKNTEAFF
-	TRBJ2-1	TRBV24-1	TRBD2	TGTGCCACCAGTGATCCCCTGGGGGGGTGGACTGAGCAGTTCTTC	CATSDPLGGWTEQFF
few	TRBJ2-3	TRBV9	TRBD2	TGTGCCAGCAGCCCGGGGACTAGCGGGGGTCCGGGGGATACGCAGTATTTT	CASSPGTSGGPGDTQYF
few	TRBJ2-3	TRBV4-1	TRBD2	TGCGCCAGCAGGTTGACGGGACTAGGCCCAGATACGCAGTATTTT	CASRLTGLGPDTQYF
-	TRBJ2-1	TRBV20-1	-	TGCAGTGCTTCAGGGAACGCTAGCTCCTACAATGAGCAGTTCTTC	CSASGNASSYNEQFF
few	TRBJ2-7	TRBV2	-	TGTGCCAGCAGTGAGTTTCAGGGGAACTACGAGCAGTACTTC	CASSEFQGNYEQYF
-	TRBJ2-1	TRBV7-9	TRBD1	TGTTCCAGCAGCTTAGAGACGTGGACAGGGCCTTACAATGAGCAGTTCTTC	CSSSLETWTGPYNEQFF
few	TRBJ2-3	TRBV6-1	TRBD1	TGTGCCAGCAGTGAAACAGGGGCTAGCACAGATACGCAGTATTTT	CASSETGASTDTQYF
once	TRBJ2-1	TRBV5-1	TRBD2	TGCGCCAGCAGCTTGAGTAGCGGGACCCTAAATGAGCAGTTCTTC	CASSLSSGTLNEQFF
-	TRBJ2-1	TRBV29-1	TRBD2	TGCAGCGTTGGAGGGACTAGCGGGACCGGTTCTGACAATGAGCAGTTCTTC	CSVGGTSGTGSDNEQFF
-	TRBJ1-5	TRBV4-2	-	TGTGCCAGCAGCCAAAATTTGAACAGCTTCAATCAGCCCCAGCATTTT	CASSQNLNSFNQPQHF
-	TRBJ1-1	TRBV20-1	-	TGCAGTGCTAGCAGCCAGGGCGTTGGCACTGAAGCTTTCTTT	CSASSQGVGTEAFF
-	TRBJ2-1	TRBV9	-	TGTGCCAGCCAACACGGAAGCTCCTACAATGAGCAGTTCTTC	CASQHGSSYNEQFF
-	TRBJ1-2	TRBV27	TRBD1	TGTGCCAGCAGCCGACAGGGACTCTATGGCTACACCTTC	CASSRQGLYGYTF
few	TRBJ2-3	TRBV5-1	-	TGCGCCAGCAGCCCGGTCTTTAGCACAGATACGCAGTATTTT	CASSPVFSTDTQYF
-	TRBJ2-7	TRBV2	TRBD1	TGTGCCAGCAGTCGGGACAGGGGTCAACACGAGCAGTACTTC	CASSRDRGQHEQYF
-	TRBJ2-7	TRBV2	-	TGTGCCAGCAGTGGGGCGGGGACCTTCTCCTACGAGCAGTACTTC	CASSGAGTFSYEQYF
few	TRBJ2-7	TRBV20-1	-	TGCAGTGCTAGACGGGACACCTACGAGCAGTACTTC	CSARRDTYEQYF
-	TRBJ2-3	TRBV7-9	-	TGTGCCTGCAGCTTAGCGAATGGGCTTGCAGATACGCAGTATTTT	CACSLANGLADTQYF
few	TRBJ2-1	TRBV21-1	-	TGTGCCAGCAGCAAGAAAAAGCGATCAAGTACCAGACTAGCTTCCCCAGGCTCCTACAATGAGCAGTTCTTC	CASSKKKRSSTRLASPGSYNEQFF
-	TRBJ1-6	TRBV20-1	-	TGCAGTGCCTCCCCACAGGGATCACCCCTCCACTTT	CSASPQGSPLHF
-	TRBJ2-5	TRBV5-5	TRBD2	TGTGCCAGCAGCCCCGGACTAGCGACCGAGACCCAGTACTTC	CASSPGLATETQYF
many	TRBJ1-2	TRBV12-3/TRBV12-4	TRBD1	TGTGCCAGCAGTCCGGGACAGGGGCCCTATGGCTACACCTTC	CASSPGQGPYGYTF
-	TRBJ1-2	TRBV28	-	TGTGCCAGCAGTGGAGTGGGACTCCCGGTCGTTTACGGCTACACCTTC	CASSGVGLPVVYGYTF
-	TRBJ2-4	TRBV2	TRBD1	TGTGCCAGCAGTGAAGAGACAGGGGGCCCCAAAAACATTCAGTACTTC	CASSEETGGPKNIQYF